The 14 T cell receptor beta chains below were found in one sample sequenced in a study of cytomegalovirus exposure and HLA in healthy donors (dated by TCRdb to about 2017). The protocol used for the library was the immunoSEQ multiplex PCR assay. For the multiplex PCR, a mixture combining 60 forward primers for TCR Vbeta segments and 13 reverse primers for TCR Jbeta segments was used. The table comes from immuneACCESS by way of TCRdb, which keeps in-frame sequences with V and J called. Part of the clones is missing from these tables; in studies checked, under half for an unresolved V gene and the rest for unknown reasons. The sample contains about 75,000 clones, 84% of them found a single time. Approximately 20% of the sample belongs to the ten largest clones. Sequenced sample: PBMCs. Source of these receptors: a man between 65 and 85 years old in good health and CMV-seropositive.

This chain connects TRBV2 to TRBJ2-7; D unresolved. This CDR3 spans 13 amino acids. V gave up 0 bases and J gave up 6 bases, with 9 bases separating them. The germline gives CDR1 SNHLY, CDR2 FYNNEI. In DNA form, the CDR3 reads TGTGCCAGCAGTGAAGCGAGGCTCCTCGAGCAGTACTTC. This translates into CASSEARLLEQYF.

This rearrangement joins TRBV6-4 to TRBJ2-6; the match to TRBD1 covers 7 bases. The CDR3 is 17 residues long. V gave up 6 bases and J gave up 1 base; unmatched junction bases: 9. Germline V gene data show CDR1 as MRHNA and CDR2 as SNTAGT. The CDR3: CASSAVGGASGANVLTF. The CDR3 bases are TGTGCCAGCAGCGCAGTAGGGGGCGCTTCTGGGGCCAACGTCCTGACTTTC.

This rearrangement joins TRBV4-1 to TRBJ1-3, with no clear D. The CDR3 covers 17 residues. Germline V gives CDR1 MGHRA, CDR2 YSYEKL. Trimming pared 8 bases from V and 0 bases from J, leaving 20 bases between. DNA of the CDR3: TGCGCCAGCCAACGAGACCGGACTGGAAACTCTGGAAACACCATATATTTT. Protein product: CASQRDRTGNSGNTIYF.

This chain joins TRBV6-1 and TRBJ2-7, with 10 nucleotides matching TRBD1. The CDR3 contains 15 residues. With 5 bases clipped from V and 2 bases from J, the junction kept 6 bases outside the gene matches. The germline V gene has CDR1 MNHNS and CDR2 SASEGT. The CDR3 spells CASSKTGGGPYEQYF. DNA of the CDR3: TGTGCCAGCAGTAAGACAGGGGGCGGACCCTACGAGCAGTACTTC.

V is TRBV4-1 and J is TRBJ1-5, with D possibly matching TRBD1 (6 bases). Germline CDR1 reads MGHRA; CDR2 reads YSYEKL. The V end lost 0 bases, the J end lost 0 bases, and 24 bases lay between the germline ends. This CDR3 is built from 21 residues. The CDR3 reads CASSQEGRGRVDVYSNQPQHF. The CDR3, as DNA: TGCGCCAGCAGCCAAGAGGGCAGGGGACGCGTGGATGTATATAGCAATCAGCCCCAGCATTTT.

The V and J genes are TRBV7-9 and TRBJ2-1; tentative D call: TRBD2 (7 bases). Germline V gives CDR1 SEHNR, CDR2 FQNEAQ (reference sequence). CDR3 length: 14 amino acids. Trimming stripped 6 bases from V and 7 bases from J, with 16 bases between. The CDR3 nucleotides are TGTGCCAGCAGGCCACTAGGGGGGGCAAATGAGCAGTTCTTC. Its protein is CASRPLGGANEQFF.

The rearrangement uses TRBV6-7 and TRBJ2-3; D possibly corresponds to TRBD1 (7 bases). TRBV6-7 is annotated as an ORF whose role is uncertain. Trimming stripped 7 bases from V and 13 bases from J, with 18 bases between. CDR3 length equals 12 residues. CDR3 DNA sequence: TGTGCCAGCACCCAGGGGGGCGTTCCGGAGTATTTT. Translating it yields CASTQGGVPEYF.

The chain uses TRBV10-2 and TRBJ2-7; 9 bases are a match to TRBD1. In germline, CDR1 is WSHSY, CDR2 SAAADI. The CDR3 has 13 residues. Trimming took 4 bases from V and 2 from J; bases not matched to a gene: 0. CDR3 amino acids: CASSGQGAYEQYF. CDR3 DNA sequence: TGCGCCAGCAGTGGACAGGGGGCCTACGAGCAGTACTTC.

The J gene is TRBJ1-2, the V gene TRBV20-1; no definite D call. The ends were cut back, 6 bases at V and 7 bases at J, with 12 bases in the middle. The CDR3 loop spans 11 amino acids. Germline loops: CDR1 DFQATT, CDR2 SNEGSKA (reference sequence). The CDR3 loop is CSAPLGSGYTF. CDR3 nucleotides: TGCAGTGCACCCCTAGGTTCTGGCTACACCTTC.

This chain uses TRBV7-6 with TRBJ2-5; D is unresolved. CDR1 SGHVS and CDR2 FNYEAQ come from the germline V gene. CDR3 length: 15 amino acids. The V gene lost 4 bases and the J gene lost 2 bases, with 14 bases spanning the gap. The CDR3, as DNA: TGTGCCAGCAGCTCCCTCCCGGGTCATCAAGAGACCCAGTACTTC. Translation: CASSSLPGHQETQYF.

The gene calls are TRBV5-5 and TRBJ2-7, with a tentative D call TRBD1 (7 bases). Trimming shortened V by 2 bases and J by 6 bases, and 9 bases separated the two germline ends. CDR1 is SGHKS and CDR2 is YYEKEE in the germline V gene (reference sequence). This CDR3 has 12 residues. Here the CDR3 DNA reads TGTGCCAGCAGCTTCCAGGGGGGCGAGCAGTACTTC. As protein: CASSFQGGEQYF. Drawing the rest from reference TRBV5-5 and TRBJ2-7, the complete variable domain is DAGVTQSPTHLIKTRGQQVTLRCSPISGHKSVSWYQQVLGQGPQFIFQYYEKEERGRGNFPDRFSARQFPNYSSELNVNALLLGDSALYLCASSFQGGEQYFGPGTRLTVT.

The CDR3: CASSHDRANQPQHF. CDR3 sequence (DNA): TGTGCCAGCAGCCACGACAGGGCGAATCAGCCCCAGCATTTT. The rearrangement joins TRBV6-5 to TRBJ1-5; TRBD1 aligns across 7 bases. The germline V gene has CDR1 MNHEY and CDR2 SVGAGI. The J segment lost 4 bases and the V segment lost 6 bases, leaving 6 bases of the junction unmatched. The CDR3 totals 14 residues.

This sequence joins TRBV19 and TRBJ1-1, with D tentatively TRBD1 (6 bases). The CDR3 loop spans 14 amino acids. Germline assignment: CDR1 LNHDA and CDR2 SQIVND (reference sequence). Between the trimmed V and J ends, which lost 5 bases and 1 base, there was a span of 11 bases. In nucleotides, the CDR3 is TGTGCCAGTAGTTTACTAGGGGGGAACACTGAAGCTTTCTTT. It specifies CASSLLGGNTEAFF.

This chain links TRBV28 with TRBJ2-3; tentatively, D is TRBD2 (6 bases). CDR3 size: 13 residues. The V gene's germline CDR1 is MDHEN and CDR2 SYDVKM. V was cut by 6 bases and J by 1 base, with 8 bases left in between. CDR3 sequence reads: CASSWGGTDTQYF. The DNA for the CDR3 is TGTGCCAGCAGCTGGGGGGGCACAGATACGCAGTATTTT.